These 25 T cell receptor beta chains came from one sample sequenced in a study of blood T cells in healthy people across ages (dated by TCRdb to 2014 to 2015). The method was 5' RACE. Sequenced on an Illumina HiSeq 2500. A second PCR of roughly 6 to 11 cycles was performed with a sample-barcoded 5' primer and a J-beta primer mix. The public reads were run again by TCRdb, first through fastp at Q25 and then through MiXCR, and only productive beta chains were kept. Records with the same CDR3 protein are collapsed into one entry carrying the most frequent genes and DNA. A total of about a million distinct CDR3 sequences appear in this sample, roughly two fifths of them only once. Of the sample, under 15% is held by the ten largest clones. Sequencing was performed on blood. Every receptor here comes from a man younger than 35 in good health.

This clonotype was seen more than once but under ten times. This sequence joins TRBV20-1 and TRBJ2-1, with D tentatively TRBD1 (5 bases). The CDR3 extends over 14 amino acids. V lost 0 bases to trimming and J lost 3 bases, with 9 bases between them. CDR1 and CDR2 from the germline V gene are DFQATT and SNEGSKA (reference sequence). Here the CDR3 reads CSARDIGHYNEQFF. Here the CDR3 DNA reads TGCAGTGCTAGAGATATCGGACACTACAATGAGCAGTTCTTC.

A note on this clonotype: One base away lies a much larger clone, so this may be a sequencing read error. The rearrangement uses TRBV29-1 and TRBJ2-4; D is unclear. Gene TRBJ2-7 matches the end of the DNA better, so the J call may be wrong. The germline CDR1 and CDR2 sequences are SQVTM and ANQGSEA. The CDR3 totals 13 residues. The DNA for the CDR3 is TGCAGCGTTGAAGTCGGTAGAACCTACGAGCAGTACTTC. This sequence encodes CSVEVGRTYEQYF.

In this sample, this clonotype turned up a few times. The genes are TRBV20-1 and TRBJ1-5; the D is unclear. This CDR3 contains 12 residues. Germline CDR1 is DFQATT and CDR2 is SNEGSKA (reference sequence). The V and J ends lost 4 bases and 0 bases respectively, with 4 bases between them. CDR3 nucleotides: TGCAGTGCTACCCTTAGCAATCAGCCCCAGCATTTT. It yields the protein CSATLSNQPQHF.

This clonotype has only a few counts. This chain connects TRBV4-1 to TRBJ1-2; weak D call: TRBD1 (6 bases). The germline gives CDR1 MGHRA, CDR2 YSYEKL. Deletions cut 4 bases from V and 0 bases from J, with 15 bases between. CDR3 length: 16 amino acids. CDR3 in DNA: TGCGCCAGCAGCCGAAACACAGGGATCTCTAACTATGGCTACACCTTC. Its translation is CASSRNTGISNYGYTF.

V gene TRBV20-1 combines with J gene TRBJ1-5; D gene uncertain. V was cut by 0 bases and J by 5 bases, with 8 bases left in between. This CDR3 has 13 residues. Germline V gives CDR1 DFQATT, CDR2 SNEGSKA (reference sequence). CDR3 in DNA: TGCAGTGCTAGAGATCGGGCAGATCAGCCCCAGCATTTT. It encodes CSARDRADQPQHF.

A word on this clonotype: This may be a read error, as it is one base from a much larger clone. This rearrangement joins TRBV7-3 to TRBJ1-2, with a tentative D call TRBD1 (5 bases). This CDR3 has 15 amino acids. V was shortened by 5 bases and J by 2 bases, with 15 bases between the two germline ends. In germline, CDR1 is SGHTA, CDR2 FQGTGA. CDR3 region: CASSPGRGQNYGYTF. In DNA, the CDR3 is TGTGCCAGCAGCCCAGGGCGAGGACAAAACTATGGCTACACCTTC.

V gene TRBV7-9 combines with J gene TRBJ1-1, with D perhaps matching TRBD1 (5 bases). This CDR3 has 14 amino acids. Germline assignment: CDR1 SEHNR and CDR2 FQNEAQ (reference sequence). V was pared by 3 bases and J by 8 bases, with 16 bases between. The CDR3 loop is CASSFAGAAREAFF. In DNA, the CDR3 is TGTGCCAGCAGCTTTGCCGGGGCAGCAAGGGAAGCTTTCTTT.

The sample holds many counts of this clonotype. The chain uses TRBV10-3 and TRBJ1-2; possibly TRBD1 for D (5 bases). The CDR3 extends over 13 amino acids. Germline CDR1 is ENHRY and CDR2 is SYGVKD. V was trimmed by 9 bases and J by 2 bases, leaving 13 bases between them. The CDR3 sequence: CAMRSTANYGYTF. Written as DNA, the CDR3 is TGTGCCATGCGATCGACAGCAAACTATGGCTACACCTTC.

The chain carries TRBV5-1 and TRBJ1-4; tentative D call: TRBD1 (5 bases). The CDR3 loop spans 14 amino acids. CDR1 and CDR2 from the germline V gene are SGHRS and YFSETQ. With 4 bases removed from V and 9 bases from J, the gap between germline ends came to 16 bases. The CDR3: CASSPTAEMKKLFF. Here the CDR3 DNA reads TGCGCCAGCAGCCCGACAGCTGAGATGAAAAAACTGTTTTTT.

This clonotype was observed at least ten times. The chain carries TRBV5-1 and TRBJ2-7, with 9 nucleotides matching TRBD1. V was clipped by 2 bases and J by 5 bases; unmatched bases: 2. Germline-derived CDR1 and CDR2 are SGHRS and YFSETQ. This CDR3 region has 13 residues. CDR3 DNA: TGCGCCAGCAGCTTAACAGGGGGCAACGAGCAGTACTTC. Protein sequence: CASSLTGGNEQYF.

The CDR3 sequence: CASSRPGQGAKNEQFF. The CDR3 bases are TGTGCCAGCAGTCGTCCGGGACAGGGGGCTAAGAATGAGCAGTTCTTC. The gene calls are TRBV12-3 or TRBV12-4 and TRBJ2-1; 12 bases map to TRBD1. The CDR3 covers 16 residues. The ends lost 5 bases at V and 7 bases at J; junction bases unmatched: 9.

The chain employs TRBV12-3 or TRBV12-4 and TRBJ1-2; unclear D gene. Trimming shortened V by 6 bases and J by 2 bases, and 13 bases separated the two germline ends. CDR3 length: 14 amino acids. The CDR3 loop reads CASSGRTLNYGYTF. The CDR3 DNA is TGTGCCAGCAGCGGGCGGACTCTCAACTATGGCTACACCTTC.

This clonotype was detected only a few times. This chain connects TRBV12-3 or TRBV12-4 to TRBJ1-1; possible D gene TRBD1, 5 bases. This CDR3 has 14 residues. V was pared by 7 bases and J by 4 bases, with 16 bases between. The CDR3 DNA follows: TGTGCCAGCAACCCGGCGGGGCTGGGCACTGAAGCTTTCTTT. It is translated as CASNPAGLGTEAFF.

The gene calls are TRBV6-5 and TRBJ2-1, with 11 bases aligning to TRBD1. The J call may not be correct, given that the DNA end is closer to TRBJ2-7. The CDR3 consists of 13 residues. Germline loops: CDR1 MNHEY, CDR2 SVGAGI. The DNA for the CDR3 is TGTGCCGCCGGGACAGGGGGTTACAATGAGCAGTACTTC. Translation: CAAGTGGYNEQYF.

In this sample, this clonotype turned up a few times. The rearrangement uses TRBV29-1 and TRBJ2-2; 7 nucleotides agree with TRBD1. Germline V gives CDR1 SQVTM, CDR2 ANQGSEA. Trimming cost V 4 bases and J 7 bases; bases outside gene matches: 9. The CDR3 consists of 14 residues. The CDR3 sequence is CSVVPDRAIGELFF. The CDR3 DNA is TGCAGCGTTGTCCCAGACAGGGCGATCGGGGAGCTGTTTTTT.

The chain is built from TRBV4-1 and TRBJ1-5; TRBD1 matches at 7 bases. CDR1 MGHRA and CDR2 YSYEKL come from the germline V gene. This CDR3 spans 17 amino acids. The ends lost 5 bases at V and 6 bases at J; junction bases unmatched: 16. CDR3 amino acids: CASSARLRGFESQPQHF. For the CDR3, the DNA is TGCGCCAGCAGCGCTCGACTCAGGGGGTTTGAGAGTCAGCCCCAGCATTTT.

The V gene is TRBV12-3 or TRBV12-4, the J gene TRBJ2-2; 8 nucleotides align to TRBD1. This CDR3 comprises 16 residues. J was trimmed by 4 bases and V by 5 bases; bases with no gene match: 9. Here the CDR3 DNA reads TGTGCCAGCAGTCGCGGACAGGGACAAAGCACCGGGGAGCTGTTTTTT. It yields the protein CASSRGQGQSTGELFF.

The table lists this clonotype with a few counts. The chain joins TRBV5-1 to TRBJ2-3; 9 nucleotides align to TRBD2. This CDR3 spans 21 amino acids. Germline V gene lookup returns CDR1 SGHRS and CDR2 YFSETQ. Trimming cost V 4 bases and J 0 bases; bases outside gene matches: 21. The CDR3 DNA sequence: TGCGCCAGCAGCCCGTCGGACCAGCGGGGGGCCTTTTTCTCTAGCACAGATACGCAGTATTTT. It yields the protein CASSPSDQRGAFFSSTDTQYF.

This clonotype was seen ten or more times. This sequence joins TRBV5-1 and TRBJ2-7; D perhaps matches TRBD2 (5 bases). The V end lost 4 bases, the J end lost 3 bases, and 11 bases lay between the germline ends. This CDR3 has 13 amino acids. The germline V gene encodes CDR1 SGHRS and CDR2 YFSETQ. As DNA, the CDR3 is TGCGCCAGCAGCCCGGGGTTAAACTACGAGCAGTACTTC. Translated: CASSPGLNYEQYF.

With regard to this clonotype: A read error may explain this, as a much larger clone is one base away. The CDR3 spells CAISDGGDNEQFF. CDR3 DNA: TGTGCCATCAGTGACGGCGGGGACAATGAGCAGTTCTTC. V is TRBV10-3 and J is TRBJ2-1; D may be TRBD2 (6 bases). V dropped 3 bases and J dropped 5 bases, with 8 bases sitting between them. Germline values: CDR1 ENHRY, CDR2 SYGVKD. This CDR3 region has 13 residues.

The chain couples TRBV6-2 or TRBV6-3 to TRBJ1-1; D unresolved. V was trimmed by 2 bases and J by 3 bases, leaving 16 bases between them. CDR3 length equals 16 residues. The germline gives CDR1 MNHEY, CDR2 SVGEGT. The CDR3 DNA is TGTGCCAGCAGTTACCGGCGAGGAGACCTGGACACTGAAGCTTTCTTT. Its protein is CASSYRRGDLDTEAFF.

The rearrangement links TRBV18 to TRBJ1-5; weak D call: TRBD1 (5 bases). The germline gives CDR1 KGHSH, CDR2 LQKENI. V lost 3 bases to trimming and J lost 1 base, with 10 bases between them. The CDR3 spans 15 residues. The CDR3 here is CASSPNGDSNQPQHF. The DNA for the CDR3 is TGTGCCAGCTCACCTAATGGGGACAGCAATCAGCCCCAGCATTTT.

The chain links TRBV24-1 to TRBJ2-1, with D maybe TRBD2 (6 bases). V was pared by 3 bases and J by 5 bases, with 16 bases between. The CDR3 consists of 16 residues. From germline, CDR1 is KGHDR and CDR2 SFDVKD. CDR3 nucleotide sequence: TGTGCCACCAGTGATCCTAGGCGGGGACTCGACAATGAGCAGTTCTTC. Protein: CATSDPRRGLDNEQFF.

The rearrangement links TRBV14 to TRBJ2-1, with 10 bases identical to TRBD2. CDR1 and CDR2 from the germline V gene are SGHDN and FVKESK. This CDR3 region has 16 residues. The V and J ends lost 4 bases and 7 bases, in that order; junction bases with no gene match: 10. The CDR3 loop reads CASSPLAGTSSNEQFF. The CDR3 nucleotides are TGTGCCAGCAGCCCACTAGCGGGGACAAGCAGTAATGAGCAGTTCTTC.

This clonotype has just a few counts. V is TRBV6-5 and J is TRBJ1-1; TRBD1 matches 7 bases. CDR3 length: 13 amino acids. V lost 6 bases and J lost 5; bases outside the gene matches: 6. Germline V gene sequence: CDR1 MNHEY, CDR2 SVGAGI. The CDR3 spells CASRNRGSTEAFF. CDR3 DNA: TGTGCCAGCAGAAACAGGGGTTCGACTGAAGCTTTCTTT.